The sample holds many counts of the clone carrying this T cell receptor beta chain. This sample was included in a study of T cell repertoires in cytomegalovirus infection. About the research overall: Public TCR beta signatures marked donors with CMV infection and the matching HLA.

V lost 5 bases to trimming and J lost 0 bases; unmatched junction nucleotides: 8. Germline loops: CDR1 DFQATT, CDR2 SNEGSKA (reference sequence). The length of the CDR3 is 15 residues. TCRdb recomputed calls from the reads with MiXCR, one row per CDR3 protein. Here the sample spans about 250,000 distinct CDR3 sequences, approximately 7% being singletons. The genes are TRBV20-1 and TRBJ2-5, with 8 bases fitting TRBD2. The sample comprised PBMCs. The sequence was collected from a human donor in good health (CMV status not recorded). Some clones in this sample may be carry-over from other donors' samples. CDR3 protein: CSAEVYGGDQETQYF. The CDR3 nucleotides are TGCAGTGCTGAGGTTTACGGGGGGGACCAAGAGACCCAGTACTTC.